This TCR beta chain was observed in a study of blood T cell repertoires in COVID-19. Overall study context: COVID-19 samples collected from the United States, Italy and Spain covered acute and convalescent phases.

The method was immunoSEQ multiplex PCR; TCRdb's version includes in-frame clones alone and lacks a portion of them. This table has 350,000 to 450,000 clones, around 87% appearing once. This CDR3 contains 17 residues. The V gene lost 6 bases and the J gene lost 1 base, with 22 bases spanning the gap. The germline CDR1 and CDR2 sequences are SGDLS and YYNGEE. The chain has TRBV9 and TRBJ2-5; possible D gene TRBD1, 6 bases. The receptor comes from a man aged 30 to 45 who had recovered from COVID-19. Sequenced input: PBMCs or T cells enriched from blood (not recorded which). CDR3 in amino acids: CASTKDGGTGLQETQYF. CDR3 nucleotides: TGTGCCAGCACCAAAGATGGGGGCACCGGACTCCAAGAGACCCAGTACTTC.